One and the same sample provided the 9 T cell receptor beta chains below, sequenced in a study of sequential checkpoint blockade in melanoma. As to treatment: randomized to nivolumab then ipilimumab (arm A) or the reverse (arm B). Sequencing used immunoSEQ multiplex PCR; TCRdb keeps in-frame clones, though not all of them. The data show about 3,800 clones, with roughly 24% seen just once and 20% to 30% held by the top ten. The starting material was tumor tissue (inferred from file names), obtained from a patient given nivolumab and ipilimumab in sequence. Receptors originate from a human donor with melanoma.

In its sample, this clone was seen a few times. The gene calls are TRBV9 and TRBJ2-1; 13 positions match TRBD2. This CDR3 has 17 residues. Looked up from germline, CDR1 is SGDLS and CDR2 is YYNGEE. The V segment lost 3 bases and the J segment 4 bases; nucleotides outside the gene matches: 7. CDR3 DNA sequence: TGTGCCAGCAGCGCTAGGACTAGCGGGGGAATATACAATGAGCAGTTCTTC. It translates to CASSARTSGGIYNEQFF.

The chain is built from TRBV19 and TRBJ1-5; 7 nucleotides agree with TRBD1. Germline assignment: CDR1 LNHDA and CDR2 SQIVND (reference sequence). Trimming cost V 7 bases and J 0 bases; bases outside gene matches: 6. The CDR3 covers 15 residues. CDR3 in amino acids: CASIPGTASNQPQHF. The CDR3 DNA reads TGTGCCAGTATCCCAGGGACAGCTAGCAATCAGCCCCAGCATTTT.

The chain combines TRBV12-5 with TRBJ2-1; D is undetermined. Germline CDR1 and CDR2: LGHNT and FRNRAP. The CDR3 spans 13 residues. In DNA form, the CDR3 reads TGTGCCAGCGAGTCTCTAACGTACAATGAGCAGTTCTTC. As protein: CASESLTYNEQFF. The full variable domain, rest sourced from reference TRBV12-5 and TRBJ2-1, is DARVTQTPRHKVTEMGQEVTMRCQPILGHNTVFWYRQTMMQGLELLAYFRNRAPLDDSGMPKDRFSAEMPDATLATLKIQPSEPRDSAVYFCASESLTYNEQFFGPGTRLTVL.

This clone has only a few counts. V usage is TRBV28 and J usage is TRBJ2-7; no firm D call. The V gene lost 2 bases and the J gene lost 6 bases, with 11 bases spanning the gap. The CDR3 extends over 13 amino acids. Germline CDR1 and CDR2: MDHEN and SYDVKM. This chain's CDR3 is CASSLPGASEQYF. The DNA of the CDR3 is TGTGCCAGCAGTTTACCAGGAGCGAGCGAGCAGTACTTC.

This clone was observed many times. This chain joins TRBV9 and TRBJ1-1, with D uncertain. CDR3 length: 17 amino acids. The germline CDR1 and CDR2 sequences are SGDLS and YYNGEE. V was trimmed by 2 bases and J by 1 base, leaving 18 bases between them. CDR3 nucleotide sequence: TGTGCCAGCAGCGTCCAAGACGGATCGTCAACGAACACTGAAGCTTTCTTT. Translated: CASSVQDGSSTNTEAFF.

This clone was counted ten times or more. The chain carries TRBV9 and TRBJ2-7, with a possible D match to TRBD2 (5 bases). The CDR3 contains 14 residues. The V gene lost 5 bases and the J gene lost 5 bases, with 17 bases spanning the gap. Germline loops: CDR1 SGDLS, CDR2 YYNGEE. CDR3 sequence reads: CASSDLPGFNEQYF. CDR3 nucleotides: TGTGCCAGCAGTGACCTTCCGGGGTTTAACGAGCAGTACTTC. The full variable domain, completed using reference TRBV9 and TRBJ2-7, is DSGVTQTPKHLITATGQRVTLRCSPRSGDLSVYWYQQSLDQGLQFLIQYYNGEERAKGNILERFSAQQFPDLHSELNLSSLELGDSALYFCASSDLPGFNEQYFGPGTRLTVT.

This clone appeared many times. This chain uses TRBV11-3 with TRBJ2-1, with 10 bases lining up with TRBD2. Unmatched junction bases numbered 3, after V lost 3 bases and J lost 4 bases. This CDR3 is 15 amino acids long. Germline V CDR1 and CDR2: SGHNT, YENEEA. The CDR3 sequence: CASSFGLAVYNEQFF. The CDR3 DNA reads TGTGCCAGCAGCTTCGGACTAGCGGTTTACAATGAGCAGTTCTTC.

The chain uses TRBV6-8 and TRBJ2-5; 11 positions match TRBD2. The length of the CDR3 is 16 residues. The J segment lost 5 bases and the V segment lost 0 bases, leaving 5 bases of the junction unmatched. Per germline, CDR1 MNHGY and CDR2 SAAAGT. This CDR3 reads CASSYSTSGNGETQYF. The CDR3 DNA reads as TGTGCCAGCAGTTACTCGACTAGCGGGAATGGTGAGACCCAGTACTTC.

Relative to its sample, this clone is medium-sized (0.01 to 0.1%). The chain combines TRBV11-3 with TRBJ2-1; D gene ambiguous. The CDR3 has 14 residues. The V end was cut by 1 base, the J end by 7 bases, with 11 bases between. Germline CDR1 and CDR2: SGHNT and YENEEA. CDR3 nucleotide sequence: TGTGCCAGCAGCTTAGGACCCGAGAGGAATGAGCAGTTCTTC. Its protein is CASSLGPERNEQFF. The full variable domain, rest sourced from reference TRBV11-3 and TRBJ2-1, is EAGVVQSPRYKIIEKKQPVAFWCNPISGHNTLYWYLQNLGQGPELLIRYENEEAVDDSQLPKDRFSAERLKGVDSTLKIQPAELGDSAVYLCASSLGPERNEQFFGPGTRLTVL.